The 8 T cell receptor beta chains below were found in one sample sequenced in a study of T cell responses to AZD1222 COVID-19 vaccine. Some clones are missing from TCRdb's copy, which holds only in-frame ones; the method was immunoSEQ multiplex PCR. The sample shows about 140,000 clones, approximately 89% of them seen only once. Material: peripheral blood, obtained 28 days after the second AZD1222 dose. Source of these receptors: an adult who received the AZD1222 COVID-19 vaccine.

This chain uses TRBV7-9 with TRBJ1-6, with D unresolved. Per germline, CDR1 SEHNR and CDR2 FQNEAQ (reference sequence). With 1 base removed from V and 3 bases from J, the gap between germline ends came to 10 bases. There are 16 residues in the CDR3. In nucleotides, the CDR3 is TGTGCCAGCAGCTTAGTGCCCCAGAGCTATAATTCACCCCTCCACTTT. Amino acid sequence: CASSLVPQSYNSPLHF.

The chain joins TRBV6-5 to TRBJ2-3, with TRBD1 matching over 7 bases. Germline V gene lookup returns CDR1 MNHEY and CDR2 SVGAGI. The CDR3 totals 14 residues. V gave up 2 bases and J gave up 4 bases; unmatched junction bases: 3. Here the CDR3 DNA reads TGTGCCAGCAGTTACATACAGGGGTCAGATACGCAGTATTTT. Translation: CASSYIQGSDTQYF.

V is TRBV9 and J is TRBJ2-7; 9 positions agree with TRBD2. Germline V gives CDR1 SGDLS, CDR2 YYNGEE. The CDR3 extends over 15 amino acids. J gave up 1 base and V 4 bases, and 6 bases lay outside the gene matches. CDR3 residues: CASSPYGLASYEQYF. For the CDR3, the DNA is TGTGCCAGCAGCCCTTATGGACTAGCGTCCTACGAGCAGTACTTC.

The J gene is TRBJ2-1, the V gene TRBV5-1; 8 positions match TRBD1. The germline V gene encodes CDR1 SGHRS and CDR2 YFSETQ. The CDR3 is made up of 16 amino acids. The V segment lost 3 bases and the J segment 4 bases; nucleotides outside the gene matches: 9. CDR3 DNA sequence: TGCGCCAGCAGCTCACAGGGGACAGGAATATACAATGAGCAGTTCTTC. Its translation is CASSSQGTGIYNEQFF.

V gene TRBV4-2 combines with J gene TRBJ1-3, with D unclear. The V gene lost 0 bases and the J gene lost 4 bases, with 13 bases spanning the gap. The CDR3 is made up of 16 amino acids. Per the germline V gene, CDR1 is LGHNA and CDR2 is YNFKEQ. The CDR3 nucleotides read TGTGCCAGCAGCCAAGAGTCCCCGGGGTCCGGAAACACCATATATTTT. Encoded protein: CASSQESPGSGNTIYF.

The chain recombines TRBV27 with TRBJ2-1, with D unresolved. Germline values: CDR1 MNHEY, CDR2 SMNVEV (reference sequence). This CDR3 comprises 15 residues. Deletions cut 7 bases from V and 0 bases from J, with 13 bases between. CDR3 DNA: TGTGCCAGCACTCCCGTGGCGCCCTCCTACAATGAGCAGTTCTTC. This gives the protein CASTPVAPSYNEQFF.

This clone was seen only a few times. CDR3 amino acids: CASSMTGGRSNSPLHF. The CDR3 DNA reads TGTGCCAGCAGCATGACAGGGGGAAGAAGTAATTCACCCCTCCACTTT. This chain uses TRBV7-3 with TRBJ1-6; TRBD1 agrees at 9 bases. The CDR3 spans 16 residues. Germline V gene lookup returns CDR1 SGHTA and CDR2 FQGTGA. The ends lost 5 bases at V and 6 bases at J; junction bases unmatched: 8.

The chain links TRBV19 to TRBJ1-1; D gene ambiguous. The CDR3 totals 14 residues. CDR1 and CDR2 (germline): LNHDA, SQIVND (reference sequence). Trimming pared 3 bases from V and 5 bases from J, leaving 13 bases between. The CDR3 protein is CASSINRGGTEAFF. The DNA for the CDR3 is TGTGCCAGTAGTATTAACAGAGGTGGGACTGAAGCTTTCTTT.